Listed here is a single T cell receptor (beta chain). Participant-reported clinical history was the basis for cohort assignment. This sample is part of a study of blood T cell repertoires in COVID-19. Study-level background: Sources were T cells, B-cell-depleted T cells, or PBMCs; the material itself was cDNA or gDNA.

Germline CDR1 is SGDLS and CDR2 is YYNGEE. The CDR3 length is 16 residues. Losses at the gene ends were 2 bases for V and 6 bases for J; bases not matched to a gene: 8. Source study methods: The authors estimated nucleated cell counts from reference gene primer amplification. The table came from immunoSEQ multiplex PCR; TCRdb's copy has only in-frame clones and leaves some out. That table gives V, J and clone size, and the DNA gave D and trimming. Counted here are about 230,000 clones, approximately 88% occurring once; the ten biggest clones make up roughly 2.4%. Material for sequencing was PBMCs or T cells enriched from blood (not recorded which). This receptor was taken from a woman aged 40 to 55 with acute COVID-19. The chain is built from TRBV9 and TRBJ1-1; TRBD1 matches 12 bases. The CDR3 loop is CASSVGQGAYNSEAFF. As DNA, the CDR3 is TGTGCCAGCAGCGTGGGACAGGGGGCCTATAACTCTGAAGCTTTCTTT.